This T cell receptor (beta chain) was captured in a study of CD8 T cells in Susac syndrome. Study-level information: Treatment at blood withdrawal was none, corticosteroids, or intravenous immunoglobulin alone in Susac syndrome patients. Study-wide findings and caveats: Detection of Susac-specific public clones gave around 15 in total CD8+ repertoires and about five in CD8+ TEMRA repertoires.

TEMRA cells were FACS-enriched, with CD8+ and CD4+ T cells isolated negatively. Germline values: CDR1 SGHRS, CDR2 YFSETQ. With 0 bases removed from V and 4 bases from J, the gap between germline ends came to 7 bases. There are 13 residues in the CDR3. Note on this clonotype: Its antigen is currently unknown.

Reverse transcription of 0.5 to 1 ug RNA was carried out with random hexamers. Coverage of TCR beta CDR3 amplification by immunoSEQ multiplex PCR extended to 54 Vbeta and 13 Jbeta. MiXCR was run by TCRdb on the immunoSEQ multiplex PCR reads, yielding one entry per CDR3 protein. The sample includes approximately 94,000 distinct CDR3 sequences, about 95% seen only once; the top ten take 0.3%. The rearrangement joins TRBV5-1 to TRBJ1-1, with D uncertain. The sample comprised CD8+ T cells from PBMCs. This receptor was obtained from a human donor with Susac syndrome. The CDR3 protein is CASSLGSSTEAFF. The DNA for the CDR3 is TGCGCCAGCAGCTTGGGGTCGAGCACTGAAGCTTTCTTT.